The clone carrying this T cell receptor (beta chain) came up many times. Its antigen is not known. The data stem from a study of T-cell reconstitution after alpha-beta-depleted transplantation in children. Study-wide findings and caveats: By one year post-transplant, T-cell counts and diversity largely arose from T cells that were newly produced.

This sample's TCRbeta library carried unique molecular identifier barcodes. Each CDR3 protein gets one entry after TCRdb re-called the PCR reads with MiXCR. The sample has under 300,000 distinct CDR3 sequences; approximately 10% are singletons. The CDR3 consists of 17 residues. Germline V lookup: CDR1 KGHDR, CDR2 SFDVKD. The J segment lost 5 bases and the V segment lost 4 bases, leaving 11 bases of the junction unmatched. The source is a male patient aged 2-15 years who had a stem cell transplant for chronic granulomatous disease, so the T cells may come from the graft donor. The V gene is TRBV24-1, the J gene TRBJ2-2; TRBD1 matches 8 bases. This sample comprised peripheral blood, obtained 180 days after TCRalphabeta/CD19-depleted stem cell transplant. The CDR3 DNA follows: TGTGCCACCAGTGACCGTGTGGGGACAGGAAGGACCGGGGAGCTGTTTTTT. It codes for CATSDRVGTGRTGELFF.